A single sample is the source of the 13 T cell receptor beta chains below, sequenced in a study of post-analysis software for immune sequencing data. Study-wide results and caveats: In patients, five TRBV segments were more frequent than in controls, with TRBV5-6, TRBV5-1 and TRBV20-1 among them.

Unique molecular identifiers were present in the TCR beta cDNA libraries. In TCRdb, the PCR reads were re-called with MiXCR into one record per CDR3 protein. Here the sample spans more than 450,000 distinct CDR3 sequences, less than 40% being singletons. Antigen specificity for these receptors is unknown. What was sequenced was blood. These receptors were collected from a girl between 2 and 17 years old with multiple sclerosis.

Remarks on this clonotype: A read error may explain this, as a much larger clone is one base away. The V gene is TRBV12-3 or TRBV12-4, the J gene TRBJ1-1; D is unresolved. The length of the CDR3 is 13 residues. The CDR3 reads CAGSLDGHTEAFF. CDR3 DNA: TGTGCCGGCAGTTTAGACGGGCACACTGAAGCTTTCTTT.

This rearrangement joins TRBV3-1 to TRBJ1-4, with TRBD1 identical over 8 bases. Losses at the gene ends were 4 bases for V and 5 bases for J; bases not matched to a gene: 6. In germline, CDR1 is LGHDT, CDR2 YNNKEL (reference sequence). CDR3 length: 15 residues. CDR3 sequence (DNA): TGTGCCAGCAGCCGGCGGACAGGGATGAATGAAAAACTGTTTTTT. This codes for CASSRRTGMNEKLFF.

The CDR3 is CASRQGDIDTQYF. CDR3 nucleotides: TGTGCCAGCAGGCAGGGAGACATAGATACGCAGTATTTT. This sequence joins TRBV6-1 and TRBJ2-3; D assignment may be TRBD1 or TRBD2 (5 bases each). The germline V and J ends were trimmed by 6 bases and 5 bases, with 12 bases remaining between them. The CDR3 is 13 amino acids. Germline V lookup: CDR1 MNHNS, CDR2 SASEGT.

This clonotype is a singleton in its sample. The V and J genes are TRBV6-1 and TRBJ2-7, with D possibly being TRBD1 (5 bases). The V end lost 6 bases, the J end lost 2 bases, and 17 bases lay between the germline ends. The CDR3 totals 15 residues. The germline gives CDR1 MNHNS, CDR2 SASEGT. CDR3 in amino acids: CASSRTPPGTYEQYF. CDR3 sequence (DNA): TGTGCCAGCAGCCGAACCCCCCCAGGGACCTACGAGCAGTACTTC.

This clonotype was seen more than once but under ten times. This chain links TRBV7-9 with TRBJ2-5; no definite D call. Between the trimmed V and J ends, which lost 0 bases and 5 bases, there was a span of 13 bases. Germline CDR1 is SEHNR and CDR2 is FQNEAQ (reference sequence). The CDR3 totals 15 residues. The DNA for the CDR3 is TGTGCCAGCAGCTTAGCGCATGCGGTCTGGGAGACCCAGTACTTC. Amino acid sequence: CASSLAHAVWETQYF.

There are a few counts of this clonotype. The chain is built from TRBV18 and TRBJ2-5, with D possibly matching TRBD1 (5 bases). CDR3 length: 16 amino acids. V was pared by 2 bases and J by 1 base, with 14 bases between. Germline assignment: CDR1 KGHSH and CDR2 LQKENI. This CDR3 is CASSPFPGPVQETQYF. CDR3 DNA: TGTGCCAGCTCACCATTCCCAGGGCCTGTCCAAGAGACCCAGTACTTC.

The CDR3 nucleotides are TGCGCCAGCAGCCCTCTCCCGGGGACTAGCGGGGCCCAACGCCCCGGGACCCAGTACTTC. Translating it yields CASSPLPGTSGAQRPGTQYF. The chain recombines TRBV5-1 with TRBJ2-5, with 13 bases fitting TRBD2. J lost 7 bases, V lost 4 bases, and 22 bases had no gene match. The CDR3 is made up of 20 amino acids. Germline CDR1 SGHRS, CDR2 YFSETQ.

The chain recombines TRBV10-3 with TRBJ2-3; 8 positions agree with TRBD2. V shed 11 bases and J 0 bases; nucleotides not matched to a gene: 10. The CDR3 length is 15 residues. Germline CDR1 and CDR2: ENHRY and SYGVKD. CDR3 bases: TGTGCCGGAGGATCCAGCGGGGGCAGCACAGATACGCAGTATTTT. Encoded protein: CAGGSSGGSTDTQYF.

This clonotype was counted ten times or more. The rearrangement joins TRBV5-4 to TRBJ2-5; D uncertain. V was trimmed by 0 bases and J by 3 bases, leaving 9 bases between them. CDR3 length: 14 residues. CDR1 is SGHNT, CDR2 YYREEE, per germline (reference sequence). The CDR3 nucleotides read TGTGCCAGCAGCTTGGGCTTAGAGGAAGAGACCCAGTACTTC. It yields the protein CASSLGLEEETQYF.

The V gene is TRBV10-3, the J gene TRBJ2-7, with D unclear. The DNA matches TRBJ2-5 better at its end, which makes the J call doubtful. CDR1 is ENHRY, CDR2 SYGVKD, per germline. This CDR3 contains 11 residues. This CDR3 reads CAIRGAETQYF. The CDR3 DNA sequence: TGTGCCATCAGGGGTGCCGAGACCCAGTACTTC.

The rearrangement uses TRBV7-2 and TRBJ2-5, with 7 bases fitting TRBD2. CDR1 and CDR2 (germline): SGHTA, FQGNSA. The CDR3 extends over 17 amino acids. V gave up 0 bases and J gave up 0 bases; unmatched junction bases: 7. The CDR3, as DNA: TGTGCCAGCAGCTTAGCGCCTCGCGGGGGTTACCAAGAGACCCAGTACTTC. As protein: CASSLAPRGGYQETQYF.

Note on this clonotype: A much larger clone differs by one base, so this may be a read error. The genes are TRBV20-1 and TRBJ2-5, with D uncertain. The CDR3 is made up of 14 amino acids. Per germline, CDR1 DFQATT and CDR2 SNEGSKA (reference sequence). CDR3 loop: CSARDRQKQGTQYF. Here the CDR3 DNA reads TGCAGTGCTAGAGATAGGCAGAAACAAGGGACCCAGTACTTC.

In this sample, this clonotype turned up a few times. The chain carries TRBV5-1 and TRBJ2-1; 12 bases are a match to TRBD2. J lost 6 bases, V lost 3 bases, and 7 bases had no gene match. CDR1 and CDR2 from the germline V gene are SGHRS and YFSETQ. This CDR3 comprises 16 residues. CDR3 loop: CASSSRTSGEINEQFF. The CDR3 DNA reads TGCGCCAGCAGCTCAAGGACTAGCGGGGAGATCAATGAGCAGTTCTTC.